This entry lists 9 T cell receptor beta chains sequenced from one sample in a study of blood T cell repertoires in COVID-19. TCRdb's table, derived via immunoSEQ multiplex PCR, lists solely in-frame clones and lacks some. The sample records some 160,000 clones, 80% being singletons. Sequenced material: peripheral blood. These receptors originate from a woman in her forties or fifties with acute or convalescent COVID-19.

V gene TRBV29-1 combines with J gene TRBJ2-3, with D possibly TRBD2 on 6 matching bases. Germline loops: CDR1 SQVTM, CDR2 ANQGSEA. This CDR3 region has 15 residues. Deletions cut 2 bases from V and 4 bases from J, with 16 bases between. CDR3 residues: CSVEQVEGPADTQYF. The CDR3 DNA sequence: TGCAGCGTTGAACAGGTGGAGGGGCCCGCAGATACGCAGTATTTT.

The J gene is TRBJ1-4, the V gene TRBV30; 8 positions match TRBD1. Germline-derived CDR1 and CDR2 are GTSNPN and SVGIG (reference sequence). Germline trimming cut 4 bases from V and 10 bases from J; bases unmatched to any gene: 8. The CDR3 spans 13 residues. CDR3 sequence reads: CAWTRSDRVKLFF. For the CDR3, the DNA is TGTGCCTGGACCAGATCGGACAGGGTAAAACTGTTTTTT.

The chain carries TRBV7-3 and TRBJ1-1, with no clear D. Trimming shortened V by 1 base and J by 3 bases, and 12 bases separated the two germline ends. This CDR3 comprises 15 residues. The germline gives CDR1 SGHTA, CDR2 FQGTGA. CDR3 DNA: TGTGCCAGCAGCTTAATGCCGGGCGGGGACACTGAAGCTTTCTTT. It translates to CASSLMPGGDTEAFF.

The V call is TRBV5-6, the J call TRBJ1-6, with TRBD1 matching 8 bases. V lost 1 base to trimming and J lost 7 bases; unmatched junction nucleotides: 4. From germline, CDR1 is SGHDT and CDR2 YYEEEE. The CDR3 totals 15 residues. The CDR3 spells CASSLYGTGNSPLHF. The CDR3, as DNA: TGTGCCAGCAGCTTGTATGGGACAGGCAATTCACCCCTCCACTTT.

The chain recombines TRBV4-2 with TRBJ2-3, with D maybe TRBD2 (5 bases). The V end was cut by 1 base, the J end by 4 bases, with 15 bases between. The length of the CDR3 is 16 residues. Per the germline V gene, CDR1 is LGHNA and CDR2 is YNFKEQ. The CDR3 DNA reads TGTGCCAGCAGCCAAGCGCTAAGGACTTCTTCAGATACGCAGTATTTT. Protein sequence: CASSQALRTSSDTQYF.

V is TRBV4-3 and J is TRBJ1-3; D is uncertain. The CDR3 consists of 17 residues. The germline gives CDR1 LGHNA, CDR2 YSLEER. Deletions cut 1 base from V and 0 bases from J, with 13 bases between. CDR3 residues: CASSQVPGGNSGNTIYF. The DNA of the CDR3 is TGCGCCAGCAGCCAAGTACCTGGAGGAAACTCTGGAAACACCATATATTTT.

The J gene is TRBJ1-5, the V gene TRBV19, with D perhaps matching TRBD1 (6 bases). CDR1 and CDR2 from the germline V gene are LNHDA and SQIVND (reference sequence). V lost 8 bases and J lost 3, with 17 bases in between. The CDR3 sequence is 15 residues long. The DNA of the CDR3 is TGTGCCAGTCTATCTTTTAAGGGGGTCAATCAGCCCCAGCATTTT. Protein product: CASLSFKGVNQPQHF.

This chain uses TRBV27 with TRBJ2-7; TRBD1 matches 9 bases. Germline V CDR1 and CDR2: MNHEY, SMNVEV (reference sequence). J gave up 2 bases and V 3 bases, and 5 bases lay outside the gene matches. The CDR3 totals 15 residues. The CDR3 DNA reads TGTGCCAGCAGTTTTCGGGACAGGGACCCCTACGAGCAGTACTTC. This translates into CASSFRDRDPYEQYF.

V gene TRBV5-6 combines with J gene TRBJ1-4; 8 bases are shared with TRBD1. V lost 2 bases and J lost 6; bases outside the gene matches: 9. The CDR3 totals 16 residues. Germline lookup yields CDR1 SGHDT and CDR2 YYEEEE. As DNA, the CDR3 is TGTGCCAGCAGCTTTGGACTGACAGGGGAAGATGAAAAACTGTTTTTT. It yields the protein CASSFGLTGEDEKLFF. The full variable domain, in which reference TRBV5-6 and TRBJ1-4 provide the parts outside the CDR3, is DAGVTQSPTHLIKTRGQQVTLRCSPKSGHDTVSWYQQALGQGPQFIFQYYEEEERQRGNFPDRFSGHQFPNYSSELNVNALLLGDSALYLCASSFGLTGEDEKLFFGSGTQLSVL.